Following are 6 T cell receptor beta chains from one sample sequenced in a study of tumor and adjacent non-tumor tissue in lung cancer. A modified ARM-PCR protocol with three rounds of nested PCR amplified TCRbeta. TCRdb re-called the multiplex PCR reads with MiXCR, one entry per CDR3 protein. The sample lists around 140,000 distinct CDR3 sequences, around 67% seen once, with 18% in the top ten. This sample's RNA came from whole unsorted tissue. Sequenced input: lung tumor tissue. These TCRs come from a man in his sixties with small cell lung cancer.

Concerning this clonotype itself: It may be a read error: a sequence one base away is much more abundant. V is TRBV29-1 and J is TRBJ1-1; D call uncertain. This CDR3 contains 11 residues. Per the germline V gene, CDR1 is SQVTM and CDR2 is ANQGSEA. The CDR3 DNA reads TGTATCATAGACATGAACACTGAAGCTTTCTTT. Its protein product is CIIDMNTEAFF.

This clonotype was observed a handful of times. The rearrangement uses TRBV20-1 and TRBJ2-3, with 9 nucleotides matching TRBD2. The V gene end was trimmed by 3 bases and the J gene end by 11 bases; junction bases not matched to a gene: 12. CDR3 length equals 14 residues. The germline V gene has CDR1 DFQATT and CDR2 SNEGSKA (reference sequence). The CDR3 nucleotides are TGCAGTGCTAGTGATAGCGGGAGTACGGATTGGCAGTATTTT. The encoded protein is CSASDSGSTDWQYF.

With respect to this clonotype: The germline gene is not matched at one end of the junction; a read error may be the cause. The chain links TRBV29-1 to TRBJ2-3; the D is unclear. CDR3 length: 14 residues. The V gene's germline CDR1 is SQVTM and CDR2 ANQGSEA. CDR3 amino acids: CNVRVHDISDTQYF. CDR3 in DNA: TGCAACGTTCGGGTGCACGATATCTCAGATACGCAGTATTTT.

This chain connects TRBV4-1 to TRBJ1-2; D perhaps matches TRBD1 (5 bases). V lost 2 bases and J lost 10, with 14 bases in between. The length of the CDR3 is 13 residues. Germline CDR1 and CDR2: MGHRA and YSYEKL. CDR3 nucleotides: TGCGCCAGCAGCCAATTGGGGCAGGGTGTCTACACCTTC. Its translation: CASSQLGQGVYTF.

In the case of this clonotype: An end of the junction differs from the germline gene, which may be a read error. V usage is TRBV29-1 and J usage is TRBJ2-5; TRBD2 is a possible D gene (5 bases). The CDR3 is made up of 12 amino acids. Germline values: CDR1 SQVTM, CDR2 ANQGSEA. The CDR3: CSVRVVWETQYF. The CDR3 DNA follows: TGTAGCGTTCGGGTGGTTTGGGAGACCCAGTACTTC.

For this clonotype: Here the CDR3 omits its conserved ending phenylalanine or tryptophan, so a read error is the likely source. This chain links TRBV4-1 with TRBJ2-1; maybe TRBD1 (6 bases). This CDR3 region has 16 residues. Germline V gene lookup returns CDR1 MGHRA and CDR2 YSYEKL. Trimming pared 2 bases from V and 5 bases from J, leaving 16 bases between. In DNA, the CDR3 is TGCGCCAGCAGCCAACGTAGGCGGCAGGGGCACAATGAGCAGTTCCTC. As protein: CASSQRRRQGHNEQFL.